The 10 T cell receptor beta chains below come from one sample, sequenced in a study of blood T cell repertoires in COVID-19. Produced via immunoSEQ multiplex PCR; TCRdb's table is partial and in-frame only. The sample gives about 120,000 clones, just over 90% of which show up once; 1.8% is in the top ten. Sample: peripheral blood. These receptor sequences come from a human donor with active COVID-19. The donor label of this sample is uncertain.

As DNA, the CDR3 is TGCGCCAGCAGCTTGGGGCTAGCGGGGGCTCAAGAGACCCAGTACTTC. This translates into CASSLGLAGAQETQYF. The V and J genes are TRBV5-1 and TRBJ2-5, with 10 bases identical to TRBD2. V shed 0 bases and J 2 bases; nucleotides not matched to a gene: 4. The CDR3 loop spans 16 amino acids. The V gene's germline CDR1 is SGHRS and CDR2 YFSETQ.

The chain uses TRBV27 and TRBJ1-4, with D maybe TRBD1 (5 bases). The CDR3 sequence is 14 residues long. CDR1 MNHEY and CDR2 SMNVEV come from the germline V gene (reference sequence). V lost 5 bases to trimming and J lost 7 bases, with 14 bases between them. Written as DNA, the CDR3 is TGTGCCAGCAGTAGCTGGGGCTTGTCTGAAAAACTGTTTTTT. This sequence encodes CASSSWGLSEKLFF.

The rearrangement joins TRBV14 to TRBJ1-2; weak D call: TRBD1 (5 bases). In germline, CDR1 is SGHDN, CDR2 FVKESK. The CDR3 loop spans 17 amino acids. The V end lost 4 bases, the J end lost 2 bases, and 20 bases lay between the germline ends. The CDR3 nucleotides read TGTGCCAGCAGCCCCGGTGACAGACTCTTTTCAAACTATGGCTACACCTTC. It specifies CASSPGDRLFSNYGYTF.

The genes are TRBV20-1 and TRBJ2-1, with D unresolved. This CDR3 spans 10 amino acids. The germline gives CDR1 DFQATT, CDR2 SNEGSKA (reference sequence). V lost 6 bases to trimming and J lost 6 bases, with 6 bases between them. CDR3 residues: CSAQINEQFF. Written as DNA, the CDR3 is TGCAGTGCCCAGATCAATGAGCAGTTCTTC.

The chain employs TRBV12-5 and TRBJ2-1; TRBD2 matches 9 bases. Trimming removed 4 bases from V and 6 bases from J; junction bases left unmatched: 13. The germline CDR1 and CDR2 sequences are LGHNT and FRNRAP. The CDR3 length is 17 residues. The CDR3 DNA sequence: TGTGCTAGTGGTTGGCCCGGAGGCGGGGGGGCCGTCAATGAGCAGTTCTTC. This gives the protein CASGWPGGGGAVNEQFF. Together with reference TRBV12-5 and TRBJ2-1, the CDR3 gives the full variable domain: DARVTQTPRHKVTEMGQEVTMRCQPILGHNTVFWYRQTMMQGLELLAYFRNRAPLDDSGMPKDRFSAEMPDATLATLKIQPSEPRDSAVYFCASGWPGGGGAVNEQFFGPGTRLTVL.

This clone was found once. The CDR3 sequence: CASSLVVLAGVGTDTQYF. The CDR3 DNA sequence: TGTGCCAGCAGCTTAGTAGTACTAGCGGGGGTTGGCACAGATACGCAGTATTTT. The rearrangement joins TRBV7-8 to TRBJ2-3; 11 bases are a match to TRBD2. The ends lost 1 base at V and 1 base at J; junction bases unmatched: 7. From germline, CDR1 is SGHVS and CDR2 FQNEAQ. The CDR3 has 18 residues. Complete variable domain (other parts from reference TRBV7-8 and TRBJ2-3): GAGVSQSPRYKVAKRGQDVALRCDPISGHVSLFWYQQALGQGPEFLTYFQNEAQLDKSGLPSDRFFAERPEGSVSTLKIQRTQQEDSAVYLCASSLVVLAGVGTDTQYFGPGTRLTVL.

This clone was observed a single time. This chain uses TRBV7-3 with TRBJ2-1, with 10 positions matching TRBD1. This CDR3 region has 15 residues. Trimming took 5 bases from V and 4 from J; bases not matched to a gene: 5. Germline V gene sequence: CDR1 SGHTA, CDR2 FQGTGA. CDR3 protein: CASSPDRGAYNEQFF. The CDR3 coding sequence is TGTGCCAGCAGCCCGGACAGGGGGGCTTACAATGAGCAGTTCTTC.

The chain joins TRBV6-1 to TRBJ2-3; 8 nucleotides agree with TRBD1. CDR1 MNHNS and CDR2 SASEGT come from the germline V gene. The CDR3 is made up of 15 amino acids. V lost 2 bases to trimming and J lost 2 bases; unmatched junction nucleotides: 3. CDR3 loop: CASSEQGASTDTQYF. The DNA for the CDR3 is TGTGCCAGCAGTGAACAGGGGGCTTCCACAGATACGCAGTATTTT.

The chain couples TRBV6-5 to TRBJ1-5; D not resolved. V was cut by 5 bases and J by 7 bases, with 18 bases left in between. This CDR3 contains 15 residues. The germline V gene encodes CDR1 MNHEY and CDR2 SVGAGI. The CDR3 coding sequence is TGTGCCAGCAGTCCTTTGGGCCGTCTGTACCAGCCCCAGCATTTT. Translating gives CASSPLGRLYQPQHF.

This chain links TRBV19 with TRBJ2-7; D gene uncertain. Between the trimmed V and J ends, which lost 1 base and 2 bases, there was a span of 15 bases. Germline CDR1 and CDR2: LNHDA and SQIVND (reference sequence). CDR3 length: 16 residues. The CDR3 bases are TGTGCCAGTAGTATAGGGTACAGTTTGGTCGCCTACGAGCAGTACTTC. This codes for CASSIGYSLVAYEQYF.